Listed below are T cell receptor beta chains from one sample, sequenced in a study of CD8 T cells in ankylosing spondylitis. TCRdb reprocessed the 5' RACE reads with MiXCR, giving one entry per CDR3 protein. The data hold approximately 300,000 distinct CDR3 sequences, with around 8% observed a single time. Sequencing was done on a sample of blood, either unsorted or a sorted T cell fraction (not recorded which). These receptors were collected from a male donor with ankylosing spondylitis. Each CDR3 is given with its conserved first and last residue. D genes are given only for firm matches. Where a row states a size, it is once, few, many or the class of an expanded clone; other rows omit it.

v_call,j_call,d_call,clone_size,cdr3_aa,cdr3_nt
TRBV6-1,TRBJ1-2,TRBD1,NA,CASSPGQGFRGYTF,TGTGCCAGCAGCCCTGGACAGGGTTTCAGGGGCTACACCTTC
TRBV7-9,TRBJ2-1,NA,many,CASSPLGNSYNEQFF,TGTGCCAGCAGCCCATTAGGAAACTCCTACAATGAGCAGTTCTTC
TRBV5-1,TRBJ2-7,NA,few,CASSPGGPLRVQYF,TGCGCCAGCAGCCCGGGGGGCCCTCTCCGCGTGCAGTACTTC
TRBV20-1,TRBJ1-5,NA,few,CSASFMGGRQPQHF,TGCAGTGCTAGCTTCATGGGGGGTCGGCAGCCCCAGCATTTT
TRBV7-3,TRBJ2-1,NA,NA,CASTTGPYNEQFF,TGTGCCAGCACGACCGGGCCCTACAATGAGCAGTTCTTC
TRBV4-1,TRBJ2-1,TRBD1,few,CASSQGTGGNEQFF,TGCGCCAGCAGCCAAGGGACAGGGGGCAATGAGCAGTTCTTC
TRBV12-3/TRBV12-4,TRBJ1-5,TRBD1,few,CASSLDRATQPQHF,TGTGCCAGCAGTCTCGACAGGGCCACCCAGCCCCAGCATTTT
TRBV29-1,TRBJ1-1,NA,few,CSVEGLVNTEAFF,TGCAGCGTTGAGGGACTCGTGAACACTGAAGCTTTCTTT
TRBV20-1,TRBJ2-7,TRBD1,NA,CSMGTAVHEQYF,TGCAGTATGGGGACAGCTGTCCACGAGCAGTACTTC
TRBV20-1,TRBJ2-7,TRBD2,many,CSAIALAGDYEQYF,TGCAGTGCCATAGCGCTAGCGGGAGACTACGAGCAGTACTTC
TRBV12-3/TRBV12-4,TRBJ2-3,TRBD2,few,CASSTRARLAGSTDTQYF,TGTGCCAGCAGTACGCGAGCGAGGCTAGCGGGGAGCACAGATACGCAGTATTTT
TRBV30,TRBJ1-4,NA,NA,CARRIATNEKLFF,TGTGCCAGGCGGATTGCAACTAATGAAAAACTGTTTTTT
TRBV7-3,TRBJ2-6,NA,NA,CASSSGQLLSGANVLTF,TGTGCCAGCAGCTCCGGACAGCTACTCTCTGGGGCCAACGTCCTGACTTTC
TRBV27,TRBJ2-3,NA,NA,CASSPSRVDTQYF,TGTGCCAGCAGTCCCTCCCGCGTAGATACGCAGTATTTT
TRBV7-9,TRBJ1-5,NA,few,CASSHPYQPQHF,TGTGCCAGCAGCCATCCCTACCAGCCCCAGCATTTT
TRBV12-3/TRBV12-4,TRBJ2-1,TRBD2,many,CASGSGTSNNEQFF,TGTGCCAGCGGGTCCGGGACTAGCAACAATGAGCAGTTCTTC
TRBV2,TRBJ2-3,TRBD2,NA,CASSDASGKDTQYF,TGTGCCAGCAGTGATGCTAGCGGCAAAGATACGCAGTATTTT
TRBV27,TRBJ2-7,TRBD2,few,CASSSRLAKTYEQYF,TGTGCCAGCAGTTCCCGACTAGCCAAGACCTACGAGCAGTACTTC
TRBV4-3,TRBJ2-7,NA,few,CASSQGLVSYEQYF,TGCGCCAGCAGCCAAGGGCTAGTGTCCTACGAGCAGTACTTC
TRBV5-5,TRBJ2-3,TRBD1,many,CASNRGGDRAGRDTQYF,TGTGCCAGCAACAGGGGGGGGGACAGGGCCGGAAGAGATACGCAGTATTTT
TRBV25-1,TRBJ2-7,NA,many,CASSEGRYYEQYF,TGTGCCAGCAGTGAAGGAAGGTACTACGAGCAGTACTTC
TRBV5-1,TRBJ1-4,NA,NA,CASSPRGENNEKLFF,TGCGCCAGCAGCCCCCGGGGGGAAAATAATGAAAAACTGTTTTTT
TRBV20-1,TRBJ2-7,TRBD1,NA,CSARRPASGQGGEQYF,TGCAGTGCTAGGCGCCCGGCCTCGGGACAGGGGGGTGAGCAGTACTTC
TRBV24-1,TRBJ2-1,NA,NA,CATSDLDGNEQFF,TGTGCCACCAGTGATTTAGACGGGAATGAGCAGTTCTTC
TRBV28,TRBJ2-5,TRBD1,NA,CASSPRTGMGETQYF,TGTGCCAGCAGTCCCCGGACAGGGATGGGAGAGACCCAGTACTTC
TRBV29-1,TRBJ2-7,NA,few,CSVRVQGIEAYEQYF,TGCAGCGTACGCGTCCAGGGAATCGAAGCCTACGAGCAGTACTTC
TRBV27,TRBJ2-7,NA,NA,CASSPKGSYEQYF,TGTGCCAGCAGTCCGAAGGGATCATACGAGCAGTACTTC
TRBV10-3,TRBJ2-1,NA,few,CAISPGSSYNEQFF,TGTGCCATCTCCCCCGGGAGCTCCTACAATGAGCAGTTCTTC
TRBV6-5,TRBJ1-5,TRBD1,many,CASSFRGTGDQPQHF,TGTGCCAGCAGTTTCCGGGGGACAGGGGACCAGCCCCAGCATTTT
TRBV20-1,TRBJ2-5,NA,NA,CSARAPREPLQETQYF,TGCAGTGCTAGAGCCCCAAGGGAGCCCCTCCAAGAGACCCAGTACTTC
TRBV29-1,TRBJ2-1,NA,many,CSVEEGYNEQFF,TGCAGCGTTGAGGAGGGTTACAATGAGCAGTTCTTC
TRBV4-2,TRBJ1-2,TRBD1,NA,CASTERGYRDREGSGGYTF,TGTGCCAGCACGGAGAGGGGGTACCGGGACAGGGAAGGTTCGGGTGGCTACACCTTC
TRBV3-1,TRBJ1-5,NA,NA,CASSQVNGQPQHF,TGTGCCAGCAGCCAAGTTAACGGTCAGCCCCAGCATTTT
TRBV7-9,TRBJ1-2,NA,few,CASSLGAATNYGYTF,TGTGCCAGCAGCTTAGGAGCGGCAACTAACTATGGCTACACCTTC
TRBV28,TRBJ1-4,TRBD1,NA,CASSLPGQGPEKLFF,TGTGCCAGCAGTCTACCGGGACAGGGCCCTGAAAAACTGTTTTTT
TRBV20-1,TRBJ2-7,TRBD2,NA,CSVLAGGLYEQYF,TGCAGTGTTCTAGCGGGAGGGCTGTACGAGCAGTACTTC
TRBV12-3/TRBV12-4,TRBJ2-1,NA,many,CASSPGRWQFF,TGTGCCAGCAGTCCGGGCCGCTGGCAGTTCTTC
TRBV2,TRBJ2-7,NA,few,CASRIAESSYEQYF,TGTGCCAGCAGAATAGCGGAGAGCTCCTACGAGCAGTACTTC
TRBV15,TRBJ1-3,NA,many,CATSRDQGSGNTIYF,TGTGCCACCAGCAGAGATCAAGGGTCGGGAAACACCATATATTTT
TRBV14,TRBJ2-3,TRBD2,few,CASSPRTSGRIGTQYF,TGTGCCAGCAGCCCCCGGACTAGCGGGAGGATTGGTACGCAGTATTTT
TRBV6-2/TRBV6-3,TRBJ2-3,TRBD1,NA,CASSYGTGFTDTQYF,TGTGCCAGCAGTTACGGGACAGGTTTCACAGATACGCAGTATTTT